These T cell receptor beta chains were read from a single sample in a study of blood T cell repertoires in COVID-19. The data were produced by immunoSEQ multiplex PCR, yet TCRdb's version contains in-frame clones alone and is incomplete. The sample records 150,000 to 200,000 clones, roughly 88% being singletons. The sequencing input was peripheral blood. These receptors originate from a man aged 80 or over with COVID-19, enrolled during active disease. Each CDR3 is given with its conserved first and last residue. The order of the fields is V gene, D gene, clone size, J gene, CDR3 protein, CDR3 DNA. A D gene is named only where the DNA matches it firmly. The listing skips clone size in some rows; elsewhere it reads once, few, many or a size class.

v_call: TRBV5-1
d_call: TRBD1
clone_size: NA
j_call: TRBJ1-4
cdr3_aa: CASRETGDRDEKLFF
cdr3_nt: TGCGCCAGCAGAGAGACAGGGGATCGAGACGAAAAACTGTTTTTT

v_call: TRBV6-5
d_call: NA
clone_size: NA
j_call: TRBJ1-3
cdr3_aa: CASSYSTVSGNTIYF
cdr3_nt: TGTGCCAGCAGTTACTCGACAGTCTCTGGAAACACCATATATTTT

v_call: TRBV3-1/TRBV3-2
d_call: TRBD2
clone_size: once
j_call: TRBJ2-1
cdr3_aa: CASSPMRGGRGFF
cdr3_nt: TGTGCCAGCAGCCCAATGCGGGGGGGCAGGGGGTTCTTC

v_call: TRBV7-2
d_call: NA
clone_size: NA
j_call: TRBJ1-2
cdr3_aa: CASSFPGSDGYTF
cdr3_nt: TGTGCCAGCAGCTTTCCGGGGTCGGATGGCTACACCTTC

v_call: TRBV27
d_call: TRBD1
clone_size: NA
j_call: TRBJ2-2
cdr3_aa: CASSSKTRDRRPSNTGELFF
cdr3_nt: TGTGCCAGCAGTTCGAAGACCCGGGACAGGAGACCTTCGAACACCGGGGAGCTGTTTTTT

v_call: TRBV4-3
d_call: TRBD2
clone_size: NA
j_call: TRBJ2-1
cdr3_aa: CASSQDLRGAGGPNEQFF
cdr3_nt: TGCGCCAGCAGCCAAGATCTACGTGGGGCGGGGGGGCCGAATGAGCAGTTCTTC

v_call: TRBV9
d_call: NA
clone_size: NA
j_call: TRBJ2-2
cdr3_aa: CASSVGRGTNTGELFF
cdr3_nt: TGTGCCAGCAGCGTAGGTAGGGGGACGAACACCGGGGAGCTGTTTTTT

v_call: TRBV29-1
d_call: NA
clone_size: NA
j_call: TRBJ1-2
cdr3_aa: CSVDLTGSGGYTF
cdr3_nt: TGCAGCGTTGATTTAACAGGGTCGGGTGGCTACACCTTC

v_call: TRBV7-2
d_call: TRBD1
clone_size: NA
j_call: TRBJ2-3
cdr3_aa: CASSYDRGPTDTQYF
cdr3_nt: TGTGCCAGCAGCTACGACAGGGGACCCACAGATACGCAGTATTTT

v_call: TRBV7-2
d_call: NA
clone_size: NA
j_call: TRBJ1-4
cdr3_aa: CASSSLRGQDPTNEKLFF
cdr3_nt: TGTGCCAGCAGCTCACTTAGGGGCCAAGACCCAACTAATGAAAAACTGTTTTTT

v_call: TRBV28
d_call: NA
clone_size: few
j_call: TRBJ1-5
cdr3_aa: CASRLSPTPQPQHF
cdr3_nt: TGTGCCAGCAGACTATCCCCGACGCCCCAGCCCCAGCATTTT

v_call: TRBV18
d_call: NA
clone_size: NA
j_call: TRBJ2-1
cdr3_aa: CASSLTALSYNEQFF
cdr3_nt: TGTGCCAGCTCGCTGACAGCCCTCTCCTACAATGAGCAGTTCTTC

v_call: TRBV5-4
d_call: TRBD1
clone_size: NA
j_call: TRBJ1-2
cdr3_aa: CASSLIGTGESYGYTF
cdr3_nt: TGTGCCAGCAGCTTGATCGGGACAGGGGAAAGCTATGGCTACACCTTC

v_call: TRBV9
d_call: NA
clone_size: NA
j_call: TRBJ1-3
cdr3_aa: CASSVNNPNSGNTIYF
cdr3_nt: TGTGCCAGCAGCGTTAACAATCCGAACTCTGGAAACACCATATATTTT

v_call: TRBV5-6
d_call: NA
clone_size: NA
j_call: TRBJ1-2
cdr3_aa: CASSLYGEYYGYTF
cdr3_nt: TGTGCCAGCAGCTTGTACGGGGAGTACTATGGCTACACCTTC

v_call: TRBV29-1
d_call: TRBD1
clone_size: NA
j_call: TRBJ1-2
cdr3_aa: CSVTGTGNYGYTF
cdr3_nt: TGCAGCGTGACCGGGACAGGGAACTATGGCTACACCTTC